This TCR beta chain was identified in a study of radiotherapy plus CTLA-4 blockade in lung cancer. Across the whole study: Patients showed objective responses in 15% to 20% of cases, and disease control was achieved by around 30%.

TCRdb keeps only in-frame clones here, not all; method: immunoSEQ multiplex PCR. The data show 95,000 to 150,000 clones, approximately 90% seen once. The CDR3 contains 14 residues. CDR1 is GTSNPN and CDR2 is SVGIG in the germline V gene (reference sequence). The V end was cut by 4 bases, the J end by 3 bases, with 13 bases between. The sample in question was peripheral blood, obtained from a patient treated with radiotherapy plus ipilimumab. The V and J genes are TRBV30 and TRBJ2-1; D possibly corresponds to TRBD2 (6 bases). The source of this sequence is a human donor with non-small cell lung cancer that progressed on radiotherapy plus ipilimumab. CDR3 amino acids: CAWINPGLYNEQFF. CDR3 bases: TGTGCCTGGATTAATCCGGGACTCTACAATGAGCAGTTCTTC.